The T cell receptor (beta chain) under discussion was sequenced for a study of response to subunit inactivated influenza vaccine. Germline CDR1 SGHVS, CDR2 FQNEAQ. Trimming left V 1 base short and J 5 bases short, with 12 bases between. CDR3 length: 15 residues. TCRdb called the RT-PCR reads again in MiXCR, with one record for every CDR3 protein. The sample lists about 540,000 distinct CDR3 sequences, approximately 20% occurring once. The data also belong to a second study, concerning T cells expressing NK-cell markers. That report notes: UMIs were included in TCR beta cDNA generated by 5'RACE template switching.

The TCR originated in a man aged 50-59 years who received an inactivated influenza vaccine. Specimen: CD4+ T cells sorted from PBMCs, collected approximately 13 days after vaccination. V is TRBV7-8 and J is TRBJ2-1, with D maybe TRBD2 (6 bases). The CDR3 sequence is CASSLGGRHHNEQFF. CDR3 DNA: TGTGCCAGCAGCTTAGGTGGGAGGCATCACAATGAGCAGTTCTTC.